The rows below give T cell receptor beta chains drawn from one sample of a study of lymphopenia after photon versus proton radiotherapy. TCRdb's copy holds only in-frame clones and misses some; the assay was immunoSEQ multiplex PCR. The sample contains tens of thousands of clones, around nine tenths of which appear only once. Sequenced here: peripheral blood, sampled from a patient treated with proton-based radiotherapy. The receptor set was obtained from a woman in her 70s with pancreatic cancer. Some clones in this sample may be carry-over from other donors' samples. The CDR3 runs from the conserved cysteine through the conserved F or W. A D gene is named only where the DNA matches it firmly. Clone size is not always given. Where it is, it says once, few, many or a class for expanded clones.

>-|TRBD1|TRBV4-1|TRBJ1-6|17
TGCGCCAGCAGCCAAGAAGCCAGACAGGGTAATAATTCACCCCTCCACTTT
CASSQEARQGNNSPLHF
>-|-|TRBV9|TRBJ2-1|12
TGTGCCAGCAGCGAGACTTTAGGTGAGCAGTTCTTC
CASSETLGEQFF
>-|-|TRBV18|TRBJ2-2|15
TGTGCCAGCTCACCACTCACAGGGCTCACCGGGGAGCTGTTTTTT
CASSPLTGLTGELFF
>-|TRBD2|TRBV29-1|TRBJ2-7|13
TGCAGCGTGAAACCGGGGGGGTATTACGAGCAGTACTTC
CSVKPGGYYEQYF
>-|TRBD1|TRBV5-8|TRBJ2-2|13
TGTGCCAGCAGAAGGACAGGGATCGGGGAGCTGTTTTTT
CASRRTGIGELFF
>-|-|TRBV30|TRBJ2-5|15
TGTGCCTGGAGTGCGGGGGGCAGGGGGAGGGAGACCCAGTACTTC
CAWSAGGRGRETQYF
>-|-|TRBV29-1|TRBJ2-1|12
TGCAGCGTTGACGGGGAGGTGGATGAGCAGTTCTTC
CSVDGEVDEQFF
>-|TRBD1|TRBV7-9|TRBJ2-3|14
TGTGCCAGCAGCTTAGAAAGGGACAGGGGTGAGCAGTATTTT
CASSLERDRGEQYF
>-|-|TRBV28|TRBJ2-7|13
TGTGCCAGCAACTCTCCGGGACTCAAAGAGCAGTACTTC
CASNSPGLKEQYF
>-|TRBD2|TRBV11-2|TRBJ2-3|15
TGTGCCAGCAGCTTATTAGCGGGAGTGGCAGATACGCAGTATTTT
CASSLLAGVADTQYF
>-|TRBD2|TRBV28|TRBJ2-7|13
TGTGCCAGCAGAGCTAGCGGGACGTACGAGCAGTACTTC
CASRASGTYEQYF
>-|TRBD1|TRBV5-1|TRBJ1-2|14
TGCGCCAGCAGCTTGGGATGGACAGGGGGTGACTACACCTTC
CASSLGWTGGDYTF
>-|-|TRBV7-2|TRBJ2-5|15
TGTGCCAGCAGCTGGGGCCCGGGGGAGGGGGGGACCCAGTACTTC
CASSWGPGEGGTQYF
>-|-|TRBV28|TRBJ2-5|13
TGTGCCAGCAGTTTCCCCGGACTAGAGACCCAGTACTTC
CASSFPGLETQYF
>-|TRBD1|TRBV27|TRBJ1-1|21
TGTGCCAGCAGTTTATCGATCCGCTTTGTTTGGGACAGGGGGAATTTGGGTGAAGCTTTCTTT
CASSLSIRFVWDRGNLGEAFF
>-|-|TRBV14|TRBJ1-1|13
TGTGCCAGCAGCCAAGGCCCGGGGGCTGGAGCTTTCTTT
CASSQGPGAGAFF
>-|-|TRBV7-2|TRBJ2-3|14
TGTGCCAGCAGCTGGGCTAGACGCACAGATACGCAGTATTTT
CASSWARRTDTQYF
>once|-|TRBV7-8|TRBJ1-1|12
TGTGCCAGCAGCTCCAGACAGTCTGAAGCTTTCTTT
CASSSRQSEAFF
>-|-|TRBV5-1|TRBJ1-2|13
TGCGCCAGCAGCTTGTCAGAGCTCTATGGCTACACCTTC
CASSLSELYGYTF
>-|TRBD2|TRBV27|TRBJ2-1|15
TGTGCCAGCAGTAGGGGGACTAGCGGGAGGAATGAGCAGTTCTTC
CASSRGTSGRNEQFF
>-|-|TRBV27|TRBJ2-5|13
TGTGCCAGCAGTTTACGGGGTCGGGAGACCCAGTACTTC
CASSLRGRETQYF
>-|-|TRBV5-5|TRBJ2-3|14
TGTGCCAGCAGCAAGTTACAGGGAACAGATACGCAGTATTTT
CASSKLQGTDTQYF
>-|-|TRBV4-1|TRBJ1-4|13
TGCGCCAGCAGCCAGTGGAGAGGGGAAAAACTGTTTTTT
CASSQWRGEKLFF
>few|-|TRBV5-5|TRBJ1-1|14
TGTGCCAGCAGCTTGCAGTTAATGAACACTGAAGCTTTCTTT
CASSLQLMNTEAFF
>few|TRBD1|TRBV28|TRBJ2-7|13
TGTGCCAGCCTTACCGGGACAGGCTACGAGCAGTACTTC
CASLTGTGYEQYF
>-|-|TRBV5-4|TRBJ2-1|13
TGTGCCAGCAGCTTGGACCTCAGCGATGAGCAGTTCTTC
CASSLDLSDEQFF
>-|-|TRBV5-1|TRBJ1-5|15
TGCGCCAGCAGCTTGGATGGTAGTAGCAATCAGCCCCAGCATTTT
CASSLDGSSNQPQHF
>once|TRBD1|TRBV30|TRBJ2-4|13
TGTGCCTCTGACAGGGGGAGGTCGGACATTCAGTACTTC
CASDRGRSDIQYF
>-|-|TRBV13|TRBJ1-1|15
TGTGCCAGCAGCTTACCAGGGGAAGGTTTAAGGGAAGCTTTCTTT
CASSLPGEGLREAFF